Listed below are T cell receptor beta chains from one sample, sequenced in a study of cytomegalovirus exposure and HLA in healthy donors. Measured with immunoSEQ multiplex PCR; TCRdb has only the in-frame clones, and not every one. This sample has 150,000 to 200,000 clones; around 77% occur once, and the top ten carry roughly 2.3%. Material for sequencing was PBMCs. The receptors come from a man in his fifties or sixties in good health and CMV-seronegative. The CDR3 runs from the conserved cysteine through the conserved F or W. The D gene is left open where the match is weak. Size is omitted from some rows. Given values are once, few, many or a class for expanded clones.

clone size,J gene,V gene,D gene,CDR3 protein,CDR3 DNA
NA,TRBJ1-2,TRBV7-2,NA,CASSPGDSGYGYTF,TGTGCCAGCAGCCCCGGGGACTCAGGGTATGGCTACACCTTC
NA,TRBJ2-1,TRBV14,TRBD2,CASSQDSGRRNEQFF,TGTGCCAGCAGCCAAGATAGCGGGAGGAGGAATGAGCAGTTCTTC
NA,TRBJ2-5,TRBV12-5,TRBD1,CASGLGQGGETQYF,TGTGCTAGTGGTTTAGGACAGGGCGGTGAGACCCAGTACTTC
few,TRBJ2-7,TRBV7-9,TRBD1,CASSSGQINYEQYF,TGTGCCAGCAGCTCGGGACAGATAAACTACGAGCAGTACTTC
NA,TRBJ2-1,TRBV28,NA,CASSLVGGGSYNEQFF,TGTGCCAGCAGTTTAGTGGGGGGGGGCAGTTACAATGAGCAGTTCTTC
NA,TRBJ2-7,TRBV18,TRBD1,CASSLTGTGTYEQYF,TGTGCCAGCTCACTCACCGGGACAGGTACCTACGAGCAGTACTTC
NA,TRBJ1-2,TRBV7-9,NA,CASSSTLQGSGYTF,TGTGCCAGCAGTTCTACCTTACAGGGATCTGGCTACACCTTC
few,TRBJ2-1,TRBV30,TRBD2,CAWSGIGAGSRGNEQFF,TGTGCCTGGAGTGGAATAGGAGCGGGGTCTCGGGGCAATGAGCAGTTCTTC
few,TRBJ2-5,TRBV5-4,TRBD2,CASARTSGTGETQYF,TGTGCCAGCGCCCGGACTAGCGGAACAGGGGAGACCCAGTACTTC
NA,TRBJ2-1,TRBV27,TRBD2,CASKTGTSGYNEQFF,TGTGCCAGCAAGACCGGGACTAGCGGGTACAATGAGCAGTTCTTC
NA,TRBJ2-2,TRBV7-8,NA,CASSLGQGYTGELFF,TGTGCCAGCAGCTTAGGGCAGGGGTACACCGGGGAGCTGTTTTTT
NA,TRBJ1-2,TRBV4-3,NA,CASSQDEARANYGYTF,TGCGCCAGCAGCCAAGATGAAGCCAGGGCGAACTATGGCTACACCTTC
NA,TRBJ2-3,TRBV7-2,TRBD2,CASSLDGSGRTKGTQYF,TGTGCCAGCAGCTTAGACGGTAGCGGGAGGACGAAGGGGACGCAGTATTTT
NA,TRBJ2-6,TRBV19,NA,CASNLNSGANVLTF,TGTGCCAGTAACTTGAACTCTGGGGCCAACGTCCTGACTTTC
NA,TRBJ2-2,TRBV28,TRBD1,CASSGTGVSTGELFF,TGTGCCAGCAGTGGGACAGGGGTAAGCACCGGGGAGCTGTTTTTT
NA,TRBJ2-7,TRBV25-1,TRBD1,CASSEGQGEKQYF,TGTGCCAGCAGTGAGGGACAGGGGGAGAAGCAGTACTTC
few,TRBJ2-1,TRBV2,NA,CASSDRRSPYNEQFF,TGTGCCAGCAGCGACAGGAGGTCGCCCTACAATGAGCAGTTCTTC
NA,TRBJ2-2,TRBV11-2,TRBD1,CASSRGQGVTGELFF,TGTGCCAGCAGCCGGGGACAGGGGGTCACCGGGGAGCTGTTTTTT
NA,TRBJ2-2,TRBV2,NA,CASTALVPILNTGELFF,TGTGCCAGCACCGCACTAGTCCCAATTCTGAACACCGGGGAGCTGTTTTTT
NA,TRBJ2-3,TRBV5-1,NA,CASSLVVSDTQYF,TGCGCCAGCAGCTTGGTAGTCTCAGATACGCAGTATTTT
NA,TRBJ2-3,TRBV2,NA,CASGLAGGTDTQYF,TGTGCCAGCGGCCTCGCGGGCGGCACAGATACGCAGTATTTT
NA,TRBJ1-3,TRBV2,NA,CASSEALGTGNTIYF,TGTGCCAGCAGTGAAGCCCTAGGAACTGGAAACACCATATATTTT
few,TRBJ2-2,TRBV29-1,TRBD2,CSVRPGLAGAAGELFF,TGCAGCGTAAGACCGGGACTAGCGGGAGCAGCCGGGGAGCTGTTTTTT
NA,TRBJ1-1,TRBV6-4,NA,CASSPGGANTEAFF,TGTGCCAGCAGTCCCGGGGGAGCGAACACTGAAGCTTTCTTT
NA,TRBJ1-1,TRBV7-9,NA,CASSLEGGTEAFF,TGTGCCAGCAGCTTAGAGGGTGGGACAGAAGCTTTCTTT
few,TRBJ2-7,TRBV10-3,TRBD2,CAISDPGLAGAYEQYF,TGTGCCATCAGTGATCCGGGACTAGCGGGAGCCTACGAGCAGTACTTC
NA,TRBJ1-2,TRBV7-8,NA,CASSLAQTASGGYTF,TGTGCCAGCAGCTTAGCACAGACAGCTTCAGGAGGCTACACCTTC
NA,TRBJ2-1,TRBV29-1,TRBD1,CSVVGGSGTGSGNEQFF,TGCAGCGTTGTTGGGGGATCCGGGACAGGGAGCGGCAATGAGCAGTTCTTC
NA,TRBJ2-1,TRBV5-1,TRBD2,CASSSASGGEYNEQFF,TGCGCCAGCAGCTCGGCTAGCGGGGGGGAATACAATGAGCAGTTCTTC
NA,TRBJ2-1,TRBV30,TRBD1,CAWSTTGQFNEQFF,TGTGCCTGGAGTACCACGGGACAGTTCAATGAGCAGTTCTTC
NA,TRBJ2-1,TRBV7-9,NA,CASSLSNEQFF,TGTGCCAGCAGCTTGAGCAATGAGCAGTTCTTC
NA,TRBJ2-2,TRBV6-6,TRBD1,CASRQGAYVGELFF,TGTGCCAGTCGACAGGGGGCGTATGTCGGGGAGCTGTTTTTT
once,TRBJ2-3,TRBV27,NA,CASSLLAVTDTQYF,TGTGCCAGCAGTTTACTAGCCGTCACAGATACGCAGTATTTT
NA,TRBJ1-5,TRBV6-1,NA,CASSEGLNSNQPQHF,TGTGCCAGCAGTGAAGGTCTAAATAGCAATCAGCCCCAGCATTTT
NA,TRBJ2-7,TRBV7-9,TRBD2,CSSSQGLAGGTSYEQYF,TGTTCCAGCAGCCAAGGACTAGCGGGGGGGACCTCCTACGAGCAGTACTTC
few,TRBJ1-3,TRBV5-1,NA,CASSLGRGSGNTIYF,TGCGCCAGCAGCTTGGGCAGGGGCTCTGGAAACACCATATATTTT
NA,TRBJ2-1,TRBV7-6,NA,CASSSSRVSSYNEQFF,TGTGCCAGCAGCTCATCGCGTGTTAGCTCCTACAATGAGCAGTTCTTC
NA,TRBJ1-4,TRBV25-1,NA,CASRTEEKLFF,TGTGCCAGCAGGACAGAAGAAAAACTGTTTTTT
NA,TRBJ2-5,TRBV12-5,NA,CASGLTEETQYF,TGTGCTAGTGGTTTGACTGAAGAGACCCAGTACTTC
once,TRBJ2-1,TRBV9,TRBD2,CASSVFGLAGNEQFF,TGTGCCAGCAGCGTGTTTGGACTAGCAGGGAATGAGCAGTTCTTC
NA,TRBJ2-6,TRBV5-1,TRBD2,CASSLGGGPSSGANVLTF,TGCGCCAGCAGCTTGGGGGGGGGACCTAGCTCTGGGGCCAACGTCCTGACTTTC
NA,TRBJ2-2,TRBV7-2,TRBD2,CASSQTSGRAYTGELFF,TGTGCCAGCAGCCAGACTAGCGGGAGGGCGTACACCGGGGAGCTGTTTTTT
NA,TRBJ1-5,TRBV5-8,TRBD1,CASRLETGDSNQPQHF,TGTGCCAGCAGGCTAGAGACAGGGGATAGCAATCAGCCCCAGCATTTT
few,TRBJ1-6,TRBV6-5,TRBD1,CASRPSGTGSSPLHF,TGTGCCAGCAGACCTTCCGGGACAGGTTCTTCACCCCTCCACTTT
NA,TRBJ2-7,TRBV19,TRBD2,CASSMAGGYEQYF,TGTGCCAGTAGTATGGCGGGAGGGTACGAGCAGTACTTC
NA,TRBJ1-3,TRBV6-5,TRBD1,CASSHRTGTGNTIYF,TGTGCCAGCAGTCATAGGACAGGGACTGGAAACACCATATATTTT
NA,TRBJ1-2,TRBV9,NA,CASSVVQGLSERVAF,TGTGCCAGCAGCGTAGTACAGGGTCTTTCGGAAAGGGTTGCCTTC
NA,TRBJ1-5,TRBV19,NA,CASSIGGISQPQNF,TGTGCCAGTAGTATCGGGGGGATTAGTCAGCCCCAGAATTTT
NA,TRBJ2-3,TRBV2,TRBD2,CASRVASGRAADTQYF,TGTGCCAGCAGGGTCGCCAGCGGGAGAGCAGCAGATACGCAGTATTTT
once,TRBJ1-5,TRBV7-9,TRBD1,CASAGGRREGNQPQHF,TGTGCCAGCGCAGGGGGGCGCAGAGAAGGCAATCAGCCCCAGCATTTT
NA,TRBJ2-7,TRBV7-9,TRBD1,CSSSKTGLPSYEQYF,TGTTCCAGCAGCAAGACAGGGCTTCCCTCCTACGAGCAGTACTTC
NA,TRBJ2-7,TRBV19,NA,CASSIPGQGSYEQYF,TGTGCCAGTAGTATCCCCGGGCAGGGCTCCTACGAGCAGTACTTC
NA,TRBJ1-1,TRBV27,NA,CASSLVRNRGEAFF,TGTGCCAGCAGTTTAGTAAGGAACCGAGGGGAAGCTTTCTTT